The 6 T cell receptor beta chains presented below share a single source sample, sequenced in a study of blood T cells in healthy people across ages. Next came a second PCR, run for about 7 to 12 cycles, which used a sample-barcoded 5' primer along with a J-beta primer mix. TCRdb redid the calling of the 5' RACE reads with MiXCR, one entry per CDR3 protein. The data show 800,000 or so distinct CDR3 sequences, with approximately 25% seen just once and more than 3% held by the top ten. A further study also used this sample, focusing on T cells of mothers and their children.

Sequencing was performed on blood. The source is a boy aged 5-17 years in good health.

V and J are TRBV5-1 and TRBJ2-5; 8 bases are a match to TRBD2. The junction had 14 bases not matched to a gene; V was cut back by 4 bases and J by 9 bases. The CDR3 covers 15 residues. The germline V gene has CDR1 SGHRS and CDR2 YFSETQ. The CDR3 bases are TGCGCCAGCAGCGAACCTAGCGGGTACAGGGAGGCCCAGTACTTC. It specifies CASSEPSGYREAQYF.

V usage is TRBV11-1 and J usage is TRBJ2-1, with TRBD1 as a possible D gene (6 bases). V lost 1 base to trimming and J lost 5 bases, with 9 bases between them. This CDR3 contains 14 residues. Germline V CDR1 and CDR2: SGHAT, FQDESV (reference sequence). CDR3 sequence (DNA): TGTGCCAGCAGCTTAGAGCCAGGGGACAATGAGCAGTTCTTC. Amino acid sequence: CASSLEPGDNEQFF.

This chain links TRBV7-9 with TRBJ2-4; D call uncertain. CDR1 is SEHNR and CDR2 is FQNEAQ in the germline V gene (reference sequence). Trimming shortened V by 5 bases and J by 7 bases, and 9 bases separated the two germline ends. This CDR3 comprises 12 residues. CDR3 bases: TGTGCCAGCAGCCGAGCCCCCAACATTCAGTACTTC. This codes for CASSRAPNIQYF. Supplemented by reference TRBV7-9 and TRBJ2-4, the full variable domain reads DTGVSQNPRHKITKRGQNVTFRCDPISEHNRLYWYRQTLGQGPEFLTYFQNEAQLEKSRLLSDRFSAERPKGSFSTLEIQRTEQGDSAMYLCASSRAPNIQYFGAGTRLSVL.

The chain recombines TRBV7-9 with TRBJ1-5; D is uncertain. The germline V and J ends were trimmed by 7 bases and 11 bases, with 12 bases remaining between them. Germline CDR1 SEHNR, CDR2 FQNEAQ (reference sequence). CDR3 length: 11 amino acids. This chain's CDR3 is CASNRALAQHF. The DNA of the CDR3 is TGTGCCAGCAACCGAGCGTTGGCCCAGCATTTT.

This clonotype has just a few counts. Relative to the germline gene, one junction end is altered; a read error may explain this. V is TRBV19 and J is TRBJ2-2, with 8 positions matching TRBD2. CDR1 is LNHDA and CDR2 is SQIVND in the germline V gene (reference sequence). This CDR3 comprises 15 residues. The CDR3: CASSIILAGTGKLFF. The CDR3 DNA reads TGTGCCAGTAGTATCATCCTAGCGGGTACCGGGAAGCTGTTTTTT.

This clonotype has more than one count but fewer than ten. The V and J genes are TRBV27 and TRBJ2-5; D may be TRBD2 (6 bases). The J call may not be correct, given that the DNA end is closer to TRBJ2-1. The CDR3 contains 15 residues. The germline CDR1 and CDR2 sequences are MNHEY and SMNVEV (reference sequence). CDR3 sequence reads: CASSSRGWLGNEQFF. The CDR3 bases are TGTGCCAGCAGTTCACGGGGGTGGTTGGGGAATGAGCAGTTCTTC.